Listed below are T cell receptor beta chains from one sample, sequenced in a study of blood T cell repertoires in COVID-19. Clones were sequenced by immunoSEQ multiplex PCR, and TCRdb holds only the in-frame ones, with some missing. The table includes about 180,000 clones, roughly 90% detected once. Sequenced input: peripheral blood. The source of these receptors is a man between 50 and 59 years old with acute or convalescent COVID-19. CDR3s include the opening cysteine and the closing phenylalanine or tryptophan. Rows may omit the clone size; those that give it use once, few, many or a size class.

- TRBJ1-5 TRBV2 CASRSGFNNQPQHF
- TRBJ2-3 TRBV7-9 CASSFAQTGAADTQYF
- TRBJ2-1 TRBV5-1 CASSSRDRYYNEQFF
- TRBJ1-4 TRBV6-5 CASSYSFSGDGEKLFF
- TRBJ2-3 TRBV19 CASSIVAGGSDTQYF
- TRBJ1-3 TRBV6-5 CASSEDRGIGNTIYF
- TRBJ2-5 TRBV6-5 CASSWGGVEETQYF
- TRBJ1-5 TRBV4-2 CASSQALGGDNQPQHF
- TRBJ1-5 TRBV6-1 CASSERSRDGNQPQHF
- TRBJ2-3 TRBV5-8 CASSLVGQGSSTDTQYF
once TRBJ1-5 TRBV2 CASKRDLLDQPQHF
- TRBJ2-3 TRBV4-1 CASSQAGRGADTQYF
- TRBJ2-7 TRBV5-1 CASSLGLAGFYEQYF
few TRBJ1-6 TRBV6-5 CASSSPGPHSPLHF
once TRBJ1-5 TRBV28 CASSRGRGNQPQHF
- TRBJ1-4 TRBV5-5 CASSLPSTGEINEKLFF
- TRBJ1-2 TRBV28 CASRGGNYGYTF
- TRBJ1-2 TRBV4-1 CASSRQQTGTGGREGYTF
once TRBJ2-3 TRBV9 CATNPGLHTDTQYF
- TRBJ1-2 TRBV2 CASSEGARNGYTF
- TRBJ2-5 TRBV9 CASSEGQGETQYF
- TRBJ2-1 TRBV7-9 CASSRLAGYQNEQFF
- TRBJ2-1 TRBV5-1 CASSLVGRGSSDEQFF
- TRBJ1-1 TRBV2 CASSPGIQNTEAFF
- TRBJ2-3 TRBV5-1 CASRTSGADTQYF
once TRBJ2-6 TRBV6-2/TRBV6-3 CASSYQGGIWGANVLTF
- TRBJ1-1 TRBV27 CASRPMEGPTNTEAFF
- TRBJ1-5 TRBV6-1 CASSEFGGGIGQPQHF
- TRBJ1-1 TRBV11-2 CASSLEGLNTEAFF
- TRBJ2-5 TRBV3-1/TRBV3-2 CASSQRGTEETQYF
- TRBJ2-1 TRBV19 CASSIKRGPTYNEQFF
- TRBJ2-7 TRBV28 CASSSQYEQYF
- TRBJ2-1 TRBV27 CASSFVLDTEQFF
once TRBJ2-7 TRBV27 CASSSREGYEQYF
few TRBJ1-5 TRBV19 CATSGTHNQPQHF
- TRBJ2-7 TRBV6-6 CASSSRLAGEYEQYF
- TRBJ2-3 TRBV2 CASSLRAGGQDTQYF
- TRBJ2-3 TRBV10-1 CASSEDTVDTQYF
- TRBJ2-1 TRBV5-6 CASSLFAGLGEQFF
once TRBJ2-3 TRBV15 CATSPRTNTDTQYF
- TRBJ2-7 TRBV6-5 CASSTGGRGEQYF
once TRBJ1-1 TRBV6-5 CASSTGAGTEAFF
- TRBJ1-5 TRBV28 CASSFGGGALNQPQHF
- TRBJ2-3 TRBV27 CASSLGQGYTDTQYF
- TRBJ2-1 TRBV18 CASSLQGASDEQFF
- TRBJ1-5 TRBV27 CASSYGSNQPQHF
- TRBJ2-3 TRBV10-1 CASSEGQGKFADTQYF